This TCR beta chain was identified in a study of tumor and adjacent non-tumor tissue in lung cancer. Study context: Each sample yielded approximately 4 million productive TCRbeta reads on average. Study-wide results and limits: Higher tumor TCR diversity was associated with shorter survival.

On this clonotype itself: No antigen is known for it. One end of the junction does not line up with germline, which may come from a read error.

CDR1 is SGDLS, CDR2 YYNGEE, per germline. This CDR3 contains 16 residues. A modified ARM-PCR protocol with three rounds of nested PCR amplified TCRbeta. MiXCR, run by TCRdb on the multiplex PCR reads, gives a single entry per CDR3 protein. The data show over 100,000 distinct CDR3 sequences, roughly 74% seen once. This sample's RNA came from whole unsorted tissue. The clonotype comes from a woman aged 60-75 years with non-small cell lung cancer. The chain joins TRBV9 to TRBJ2-5; possibly TRBD2 for D (5 bases). Input material: lung tumor tissue. CDR3 sequence reads: CASSVGILVGKETQNF. CDR3 in DNA: TGTGCCAGCAGCGTAGGTATACTAGTGGGGAAAGAGACCCAGAACTTC.